This TCR beta chain was recorded in a study of molecular identifiers for immune sequencing clone quantification. Bulk TCR library preparation followed previously described methods with listed TCR primers. TCRdb re-derived calls from the PCR reads in MiXCR, one entry per CDR3 protein. Of more than 550,000 distinct CDR3 sequences listed, less than 30% are singletons. Trimming took off 5 bases at V and 5 bases at J, with 13 bases between the two ends. Germline lookup yields CDR1 LNHDA and CDR2 SQIVND (reference sequence). CDR3 length: 13 residues. The sequenced material came from naive CD8+ T cells from blood, with Jurkat cell RNA spiked in. Regarding subset: FACS-sorted CD8+CD4-CCR7+CD45RA+ naive T cells. This chain joins TRBV19 and TRBJ2-7; the D is unclear. This TCR was recovered from a human donor in good health. Some libraries in this study had Jurkat cell RNA spiked in. The CDR3 DNA is TGTGCCAGTAGTTTTGTCAGTGGGCACGAGCAGTACTTC. Amino acid sequence: CASSFVSGHEQYF.